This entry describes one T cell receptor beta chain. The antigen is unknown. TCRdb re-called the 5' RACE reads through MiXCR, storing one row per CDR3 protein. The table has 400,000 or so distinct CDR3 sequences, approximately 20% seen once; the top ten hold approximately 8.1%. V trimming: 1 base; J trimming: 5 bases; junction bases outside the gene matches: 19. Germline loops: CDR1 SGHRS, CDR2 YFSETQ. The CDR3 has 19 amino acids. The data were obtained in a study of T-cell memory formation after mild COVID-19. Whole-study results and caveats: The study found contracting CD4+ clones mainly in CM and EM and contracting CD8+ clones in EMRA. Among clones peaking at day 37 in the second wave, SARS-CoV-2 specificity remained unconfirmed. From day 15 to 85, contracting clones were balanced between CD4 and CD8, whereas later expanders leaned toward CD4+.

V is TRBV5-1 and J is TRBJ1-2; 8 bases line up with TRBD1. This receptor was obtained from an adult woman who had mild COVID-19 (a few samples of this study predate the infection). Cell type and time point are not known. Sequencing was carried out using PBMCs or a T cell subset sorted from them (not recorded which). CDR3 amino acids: CASSLRPTSGQEGDYGYTF. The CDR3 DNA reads TGCGCCAGCAGCTTGCGCCCGACTTCGGGACAGGAGGGGGATTATGGCTACACCTTC.